In this sample, the clone carrying this T cell receptor (beta chain) turned up once. This entry belongs to a study of radiotherapy plus CTLA-4 blockade in lung cancer. Sequencing was performed with immunoSEQ multiplex PCR; in TCRdb, only in-frame clones are kept and a portion is missing. Of roughly 54,000 clones in the sample, roughly three quarters were seen once. This CDR3 comprises 15 residues. CDR1 and CDR2 (germline): LNHNV, YYDKDF (reference sequence). V was trimmed by 3 bases and J by 2 bases, leaving 11 bases between them. Material: peripheral blood, obtained from a patient treated with radiotherapy plus ipilimumab. V gene TRBV15 combines with J gene TRBJ2-1, with D possibly being TRBD1 (5 bases). This sequence originates from a human donor with non-small cell lung cancer who had a partial response to radiotherapy plus ipilimumab. The CDR3 nucleotides are TGTGCCACCAGCAGCCAGGGTTGGACCTACAATGAGCAGTTCTTC. The encoded protein is CATSSQGWTYNEQFF.